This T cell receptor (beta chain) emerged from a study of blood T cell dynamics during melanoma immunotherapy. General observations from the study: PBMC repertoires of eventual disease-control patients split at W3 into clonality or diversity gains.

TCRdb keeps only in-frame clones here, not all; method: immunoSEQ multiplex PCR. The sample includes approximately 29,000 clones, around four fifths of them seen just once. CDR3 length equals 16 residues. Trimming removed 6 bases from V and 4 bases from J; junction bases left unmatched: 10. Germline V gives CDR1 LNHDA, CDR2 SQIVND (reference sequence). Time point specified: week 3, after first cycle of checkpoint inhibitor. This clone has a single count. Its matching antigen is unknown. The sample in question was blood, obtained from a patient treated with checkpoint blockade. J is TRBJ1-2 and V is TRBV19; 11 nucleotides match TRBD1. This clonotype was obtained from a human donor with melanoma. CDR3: CASRIKGQGATYGYTF. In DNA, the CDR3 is TGTGCCAGTAGGATAAAAGGACAGGGGGCGACCTATGGCTACACCTTC.